These 28 T cell receptor beta chains originate from one sample sequenced in a study of T cells in Graves' hyperthyroidism and ophthalmopathy. RNA transcripts gave rise to amplified TCR beta CDR3 regions. HTBI primers were the set used in a first-round RT-PCR of the TCR CDR3. TCRdb itself ran the multiplex PCR reads through MiXCR, one entry per CDR3 protein. The sample records about 160,000 distinct CDR3 sequences, 8% to 9.5% being singletons. The specimen sequenced was blood. The receptor set was obtained from a woman aged 18-29 years with Graves' hyperthyroidism that later progressed to Graves' ophthalmopathy.

The V and J genes are TRBV12-5 and TRBJ2-1; D unclear. The CDR3 contains 17 residues. Trimming stripped 0 bases from V and 5 bases from J, with 17 bases between. Looked up from germline, CDR1 is LGHNT and CDR2 is FRNRAP. The CDR3 is CASGLVRGIRTHNEQFF. The CDR3 bases are TGTGCTAGTGGTTTGGTACGAGGCATTCGCACACACAATGAGCAGTTCTTC.

This clonotype was picked up many times. The chain has TRBV27 and TRBJ1-1, with a possible D match to TRBD1 (5 bases). This CDR3 region has 14 residues. Germline V gene sequence: CDR1 MNHEY, CDR2 SMNVEV (reference sequence). Trimming stripped 2 bases from V and 2 bases from J, with 9 bases between. CDR3 region: CASSLDSGNTEAFF. Written as DNA, the CDR3 is TGTGCCAGCAGTTTAGACAGCGGAAACACTGAAGCTTTCTTT.

This clonotype was recorded many times. In DNA, the CDR3 is TGTGCCAGCAGCTTAGAGCAGCCCGCCGATACGCAGTATTTT. It specifies CASSLEQPADTQYF. The chain recombines TRBV11-2 with TRBJ2-3; no firm D call. Per the germline V gene, CDR1 is SGHAT and CDR2 is FQNNGV. Trimming left V 0 bases short and J 6 bases short, with 10 bases between. CDR3 length: 14 amino acids.

In its sample, this clonotype was seen a few times. The V gene is TRBV3-1, the J gene TRBJ1-2; no clear D gene. The CDR3 contains 14 residues. V was cut by 0 bases and J by 7 bases, with 12 bases left in between. Germline values: CDR1 LGHDT, CDR2 YNNKEL (reference sequence). CDR3 DNA sequence: TGTGCCAGCAGCCAAGATGCGGCTTCAGGTGGCTACACCTTC. Translated: CASSQDAASGGYTF.

The rearrangement links TRBV3-1 to TRBJ2-6; 8 bases match TRBD2. This CDR3 has 16 residues. With V trimmed by 4 bases and J by 4 bases, 6 bases remained unmatched. Looked up from germline, CDR1 is LGHDT and CDR2 is YNNKEL (reference sequence). CDR3 sequence: CASSPWRGGGANVLTF. The CDR3 region has the DNA TGTGCCAGCAGCCCTTGGCGCGGGGGGGGGGCCAACGTCCTGACTTTC.

This clonotype was seen repeatedly, ten times or more. This chain uses TRBV6-1 with TRBJ2-5; 13 bases line up with TRBD2. V was clipped by 6 bases and J by 1 base; unmatched bases: 5. CDR1 MNHNS and CDR2 SASEGT come from the germline V gene. There are 16 residues in the CDR3. The CDR3 bases are TGTGCCAGCAGACCCGGGACTAGCGGGACCCAAGAGACCCAGTACTTC. Its protein product is CASRPGTSGTQETQYF.

This clonotype has just a few counts. CDR3 loop: CASSLLGWLATFESGTQYF. The CDR3 DNA is TGTGCCAGCAGCTTATTAGGGTGGCTAGCGACCTTTGAGAGTGGGACCCAGTACTTC. The chain carries TRBV7-2 and TRBJ2-5, with TRBD2 as a possible D gene (6 bases). Trimming removed 2 bases from V and 7 bases from J, with 29 bases in between. The CDR3 runs to 19 residues. Germline CDR1 SGHTA, CDR2 FQGNSA.

This chain connects TRBV4-2 to TRBJ1-6; the match to TRBD1 covers 8 bases. Germline CDR1 is LGHNA and CDR2 is YNFKEQ. V trimming: 0 bases; J trimming: 6 bases; junction bases outside the gene matches: 1. The CDR3 is made up of 15 amino acids. CDR3 sequence reads: CASSQETGGNSPLHF. CDR3 DNA sequence: TGTGCCAGCAGCCAAGAAACAGGGGGTAATTCACCCCTCCACTTT.

The chain combines TRBV30 with TRBJ2-2; D remains unclear. This CDR3 comprises 12 residues. Trimming took off 2 bases at V and 4 bases at J, with 5 bases between the two ends. Germline CDR1 is GTSNPN and CDR2 is SVGIG (reference sequence). The CDR3 DNA is TGTGCCTGGAGTCTGGGCACCGGGGAGCTGTTTTTT. As protein: CAWSLGTGELFF.

This clonotype was recorded many times. CDR3 in amino acids: CASRGDGPYGYTF. The CDR3, as DNA: TGTGCCAGCAGAGGGGACGGCCCCTATGGCTACACCTTC. The rearrangement joins TRBV6-1 to TRBJ1-2, with D tentatively TRBD1 (5 bases). Deletions cut 6 bases from V and 4 bases from J, with 12 bases between. CDR3 length: 13 residues. The germline gives CDR1 MNHNS, CDR2 SASEGT.

As for this clonotype: The junction and the germline gene differ at one end; a read error may be behind it. The chain combines TRBV11-2 with TRBJ1-1, with D perhaps matching TRBD1 (6 bases). CDR1 is SGHAT, CDR2 FQNNGV, per germline. The CDR3 is made up of 17 amino acids. The CDR3, as DNA: TGTGCCAGCATCTTACTCTGGGGGCCCCAAGGGAGGCCTGAAGCTTTCTTT. Translated, it gives CASILLWGPQGRPEAFF.

This clonotype occurred many times. The chain joins TRBV3-1 to TRBJ1-4; no clear D. The V end was cut by 1 base, the J end by 4 bases, with 4 bases between. Germline V CDR1 and CDR2: LGHDT, YNNKEL (reference sequence). This CDR3 has 13 amino acids. The CDR3 loop reads CASSQGRNEKLFF. CDR3 DNA sequence: TGTGCCAGCAGCCAAGGGCGTAATGAAAAACTGTTTTTT.

This clonotype was seen ten or more times. The chain recombines TRBV24-1 with TRBJ2-1; 13 nucleotides agree with TRBD2. The CDR3 consists of 16 residues. CDR1 KGHDR and CDR2 SFDVKD come from the germline V gene. The junction had 5 bases not matched to a gene; V was cut back by 5 bases and J by 5 bases. The CDR3 loop reads CATSAFGLAGDNEQFF. CDR3 sequence (DNA): TGTGCCACCAGTGCCTTCGGACTAGCGGGAGACAATGAGCAGTTCTTC.

This clonotype was recorded many times. The V gene is TRBV7-8, the J gene TRBJ2-3; possible D gene TRBD1, 5 bases. The CDR3 runs to 16 residues. V was clipped by 7 bases and J by 2 bases, with 19 bases between them. Germline CDR1 and CDR2: SGHVS and FQNEAQ. The CDR3 reads CASKQRGSPDTDTQYF. CDR3 bases: TGTGCCAGCAAACAAAGGGGTAGCCCCGACACAGATACGCAGTATTTT. Complete variable domain (other parts from reference TRBV7-8 and TRBJ2-3): GAGVSQSPRYKVAKRGQDVALRCDPISGHVSLFWYQQALGQGPEFLTYFQNEAQLDKSGLPSDRFFAERPEGSVSTLKIQRTQQEDSAVYLCASKQRGSPDTDTQYFGPGTRLTVL.

This clonotype showed up just a few times. V and J are TRBV18 and TRBJ2-5, with 11 bases identical to TRBD2. The CDR3 has 16 residues. Germline trimming cut 5 bases from V and 2 bases from J; bases unmatched to any gene: 7. CDR1 and CDR2 (germline): KGHSH, LQKENI. The CDR3 bases are TGTGCCAGCTCATCGGGGACTAGCGGAATTCAAGAGACCCAGTACTTC. It is translated as CASSSGTSGIQETQYF.

The table lists this clonotype with many counts. The V and J genes are TRBV7-2 and TRBJ1-1; TRBD1 matches 9 bases. After removal of 5 bases from V and 5 bases from J, the junction contained 9 bases not matched to a gene. The germline CDR1 and CDR2 sequences are SGHTA and FQGNSA. CDR3 length equals 15 residues. This chain's CDR3 is CASSLQGAGRTEAFF. As DNA, the CDR3 is TGTGCCAGCAGCCTACAGGGGGCTGGGCGAACTGAAGCTTTCTTT.

This clonotype came up many times. The chain carries TRBV28 and TRBJ1-4, with a possible D match to TRBD1 (5 bases). V gave up 3 bases and J gave up 4 bases, with 15 bases separating them. The CDR3 is 16 amino acids. Looked up from germline, CDR1 is MDHEN and CDR2 is SYDVKM. CDR3 DNA sequence: TGTGCCAGCAGTTTTGGGGCAGGGCCCGTTAATGAAAAACTGTTTTTT. As protein: CASSFGAGPVNEKLFF.

The chain uses TRBV11-2 and TRBJ2-3; TRBD2 matches at 8 bases. This CDR3 is 14 amino acids long. Germline trimming cut 2 bases from V and 3 bases from J; bases unmatched to any gene: 1. From germline, CDR1 is SGHAT and CDR2 FQNNGV. The chain's CDR3 is CASSLQRGTDTQYF. CDR3 nucleotides: TGTGCCAGCAGCTTACAGCGGGGGACAGATACGCAGTATTTT.

This clonotype was seen ten or more times. The chain has TRBV19 and TRBJ1-2; D is ambiguous. CDR1 is LNHDA and CDR2 is SQIVND in the germline V gene (reference sequence). The germline V and J ends were trimmed by 7 bases and 6 bases, with 9 bases remaining between them. The length of the CDR3 is 11 residues. This CDR3 is CASMQRDGYTF. The CDR3, as DNA: TGTGCCAGTATGCAGAGAGATGGCTACACCTTC.

This clonotype has ten or more counts. The V and J genes are TRBV20-1 and TRBJ2-7; 10 bases are a match to TRBD1. The trim removed 0 bases at V and 6 bases at J, leaving 5 bases unmatched. Germline loops: CDR1 DFQATT, CDR2 SNEGSKA (reference sequence). This CDR3 region has 14 residues. CDR3 bases: TGCAGTGCTAGAGAAGACAGGGGGCGCTTCGAGCAGTACTTC. The encoded protein is CSAREDRGRFEQYF.

The table lists this clonotype with many counts. This chain links TRBV28 with TRBJ1-2, with no clear D. The CDR3 sequence is 13 residues long. The germline V and J ends were trimmed by 7 bases and 4 bases, with 13 bases remaining between them. Germline V gene lookup returns CDR1 MDHEN and CDR2 SYDVKM. The CDR3 DNA follows: TGTGCCAGCATTCAGGACGGTGCCTATGGCTACACCTTC. This sequence encodes CASIQDGAYGYTF.

This clonotype was found once. The chain recombines TRBV24-1 with TRBJ1-2; 10 bases align to TRBD1. Germline CDR1 and CDR2: KGHDR and SFDVKD. Trimming cost V 4 bases and J 6 bases; bases outside gene matches: 7. The CDR3 has 15 amino acids. The CDR3 coding sequence is TGTGCCACCAGTGACCCCGGGACAGGGGTACATGGCTACACCTTC. Amino acid sequence: CATSDPGTGVHGYTF.

This clonotype was seen many times. The V gene is TRBV2, the J gene TRBJ2-1; 10 bases fit TRBD1. J lost 10 bases, V lost 7 bases, and 10 bases had no gene match. Germline assignment: CDR1 SNHLY and CDR2 FYNNEI. The CDR3 covers 14 residues. CDR3 in amino acids: CASTPGTGAREQFF. CDR3 sequence (DNA): TGTGCCAGCACCCCGGGGACAGGGGCGAGGGAGCAGTTCTTC.

There are many counts of this clonotype. This chain links TRBV28 with TRBJ2-7; possibly TRBD2 for D (6 bases). The CDR3 is 16 amino acids. V was shortened by 3 bases and J by 1 base, with 16 bases between the two germline ends. Germline V gives CDR1 MDHEN, CDR2 SYDVKM. The CDR3 nucleotides read TGTGCCAGCAGTTTTGGGGTCGGGGGAGAATCCTACGAGCAGTACTTC. As protein: CASSFGVGGESYEQYF.

At least ten counts were recorded for this clonotype. J is TRBJ2-2 and V is TRBV5-5; 7 bases agree with TRBD2. The V gene's germline CDR1 is SGHKS and CDR2 YYEKEE (reference sequence). The CDR3 is 13 amino acids. The V gene end was trimmed by 4 bases and the J gene end by 6 bases; junction bases not matched to a gene: 3. The CDR3 is CASSGAGPGELFF. CDR3 DNA: TGTGCCAGCAGCGGAGCGGGGCCCGGGGAGCTGTTTTTT.

The sample holds many counts of this clonotype. This sequence joins TRBV5-1 and TRBJ1-2; D not certain. Trimming pared 4 bases from V and 3 bases from J, leaving 10 bases between. Germline lookup yields CDR1 SGHRS and CDR2 YFSETQ. The CDR3 loop spans 13 amino acids. Written as DNA, the CDR3 is TGCGCCAGCAGCCGAAGATCTGACTATGGCTACACCTTC. Its translation: CASSRRSDYGYTF.

In this sample, this clonotype turned up a few times. This may come from a read error, since a much larger clone is one base off. The rearrangement uses TRBV5-1 and TRBJ2-1; no firm D call. Trimming shortened V by 4 bases and J by 3 bases, and 14 bases separated the two germline ends. The CDR3 has 15 residues. Germline CDR1 reads SGHRS; CDR2 reads YFSETQ. The CDR3 DNA reads TGCGCCAGCAGCCGAATGGCGGCTGGCTACAATGAGCAGTTCTTC. Its protein is CASSRMAAGYNEQFF.

Concerning this clonotype: This may stem from a read error, because a much larger clone lies one nucleotide away. This rearrangement joins TRBV4-2 to TRBJ2-7, with D perhaps matching TRBD1 (5 bases). CDR3 length equals 15 residues. Per the germline V gene, CDR1 is LGHNA and CDR2 is YNFKEQ. Trimming took off 1 base at V and 6 bases at J, with 16 bases between the two ends. The CDR3 DNA is TGTGCCAGCAGCCAAGCCCCTAGGGGTTGGGGCGAGCAGTACTTC. Translating it yields CASSQAPRGWGEQYF.